This entry features one TCR beta chain sequence. The data are from a study of control samples from healthy donors and cancer patients. The ends were cut back, 4 bases at V and 7 bases at J, with 11 bases in the middle. The germline CDR1 and CDR2 sequences are SGHTA and FQGNSA. CDR3 length equals 12 residues. Method: immunoSEQ multiplex PCR; TCRdb's copy keeps in-frame clones and lacks some. The data hold around 86,000 clones, with around 90% observed a single time. The TCR was taken from a woman aged 60 to 75 with head and neck cancer. The material sequenced was PBMCs. The chain combines TRBV7-2 with TRBJ2-7, with D perhaps being TRBD1 or TRBD2 (5 bases each). The CDR3 spells CASSSDWGEQYF. In DNA, the CDR3 is TGTGCCAGCAGCTCGGATTGGGGGGAGCAGTACTTC.